The 17 T cell receptor beta chains reported below all come from one sample, sequenced in a study of vaccination effects on CD4 cells after COVID-19. Their target antigens are unknown. Some clones are missing from TCRdb's copy, which holds only in-frame ones; the method was immunoSEQ multiplex PCR. The table shows some 25,000 clones, with around 76% occurring only once. Before sequencing, viral peptide pools were used by the ViraFEST assay to expand antigen-specific CD4+ T cells. Investigators separated out CD4+ T cells once 9 to 11 days of culture had passed. The person's infection with SARS-CoV-2, confirmed by PCR, took place between March and December 2020. Specimen: CD4+ T cells from PBMCs cultured with SARS-CoV-2 spike peptides, collected before COVID-19 vaccination. Every receptor here comes from a human donor who had a prior SARS-CoV-2 infection.

This clone has only a few counts. The rearrangement joins TRBV19 to TRBJ1-3; TRBD1 aligns across 7 bases. V trimming: 5 bases; J trimming: 4 bases; junction bases outside the gene matches: 8. Germline lookup yields CDR1 LNHDA and CDR2 SQIVND (reference sequence). The CDR3 consists of 15 residues. The CDR3 here is CASSRTQGEGNTIYF. The CDR3, as DNA: TGTGCCAGTAGTCGTACCCAGGGGGAAGGAAACACCATATATTTT. Supplemented by reference TRBV19 and TRBJ1-3, the full variable domain reads DGGITQSPKYLFRKEGQNVTLSCEQNLNHDAMYWYRQDPGQGLRLIYYSQIVNDFQKGDIAEGYSVSREKKESFPLTVTSAQKNPTAFYLCASSRTQGEGNTIYFGEGSWLTVV.

The CDR3 region has the DNA TGTGCCAGCAGTTCAACAGGGATCTACGAGCAGTACTTC. This translates into CASSSTGIYEQYF. The rearrangement links TRBV12-3 or TRBV12-4 to TRBJ2-7; a weak D match, TRBD1 (6 bases). Trimming took 4 bases from V and 3 from J, leaving 10 bases between them. This CDR3 has 13 residues.

The chain carries TRBV12-3 or TRBV12-4 and TRBJ1-2; the D is unclear. V lost 5 bases to trimming and J lost 4 bases, with 8 bases between them. CDR3 length: 12 amino acids. CDR3: CASSADLYGYTF. The CDR3 DNA is TGTGCCAGCAGTGCGGACCTCTATGGCTACACCTTC.

The rearrangement joins TRBV6-6 to TRBJ1-5; D uncertain. Germline CDR1 is MNHNY and CDR2 is SVGAGI (reference sequence). The V end lost 6 bases, the J end lost 0 bases, and 6 bases lay between the germline ends. The length of the CDR3 is 13 residues. This chain's CDR3 is CASRLYSNQPQHF. CDR3 bases: TGTGCCAGCAGACTCTATAGCAATCAGCCCCAGCATTTT.

The chain joins TRBV7-9 to TRBJ1-2; TRBD1 matches 9 bases. CDR3 length: 15 residues. In germline, CDR1 is SEHNR, CDR2 FQNEAQ (reference sequence). Trimming took 5 bases from V and 4 from J; bases not matched to a gene: 8. The CDR3 reads CASSTSGTGIYGYTF. The CDR3 DNA sequence: TGTGCCAGCAGCACTTCCGGGACAGGGATCTATGGCTACACCTTC.

The chain has TRBV5-1 and TRBJ2-2; unclear D gene. The CDR3 has 15 residues. From germline, CDR1 is SGHRS and CDR2 YFSETQ. Trimming cost V 2 bases and J 5 bases, with 13 bases left between them. CDR3 nucleotides: TGCGCCAGCAGCTTCGGCACAGTTCCTACCGGGGAGCTGTTTTTT. It yields the protein CASSFGTVPTGELFF.

Only a few counts were recorded for this clone. The V call is TRBV7-2, the J call TRBJ2-7; no clear D gene. The length of the CDR3 is 12 residues. Germline CDR1 and CDR2: SGHTA and FQGNSA. The ends were cut back, 1 base at V and 5 bases at J, with 6 bases in the middle. CDR3 residues: CASSLEYNEQYF. DNA of the CDR3: TGTGCCAGCAGCTTAGAGTATAACGAGCAGTACTTC.

The chain carries TRBV5-4 and TRBJ2-3, with D tentatively TRBD2 (6 bases). This CDR3 is 14 amino acids long. Trimming took off 1 base at V and 0 bases at J, with 6 bases between the two ends. Germline values: CDR1 SGHNT, CDR2 YYREEE (reference sequence). CDR3 DNA: TGTGCCAGCAGCTTGCGGGGGAGCACAGATACGCAGTATTTT. This translates into CASSLRGSTDTQYF.

This chain joins TRBV7-9 and TRBJ2-5; D is unresolved. Germline V gene sequence: CDR1 SEHNR, CDR2 FQNEAQ (reference sequence). With 4 bases removed from V and 0 bases from J, the gap between germline ends came to 0 bases. The CDR3 spans 11 residues. Here the CDR3 reads CASSYQETQYF. The DNA of the CDR3 is TGTGCCAGCAGCTACCAAGAGACCCAGTACTTC.

The genes are TRBV6-2 or TRBV6-3 and TRBJ1-1; D possibly corresponds to TRBD1 (6 bases). Between the trimmed V and J ends, which lost 2 bases and 0 bases, there was a span of 22 bases. CDR1 is MNHEY, CDR2 SVGEGT, per germline. The CDR3 sequence is 19 residues long. The CDR3 DNA reads TGTGCCAGCAGTTACGACGCGCGGACAGAGAACTACATGAACACTGAAGCTTTCTTT. It yields the protein CASSYDARTENYMNTEAFF.

The rearrangement uses TRBV5-1 and TRBJ2-2, with 8 bases identical to TRBD1. Germline V gene lookup returns CDR1 SGHRS and CDR2 YFSETQ. The ends lost 0 bases at V and 4 bases at J; junction bases unmatched: 11. The CDR3 extends over 18 amino acids. The chain's CDR3 is CASSLEGNQGARTGELFF. The DNA for the CDR3 is TGCGCCAGCAGCTTGGAGGGGAACCAGGGGGCGCGCACCGGGGAGCTGTTTTTT.

The chain has TRBV7-3 and TRBJ2-5, with D possibly TRBD1 on 5 matching bases. V lost 5 bases and J 4 bases, leaving 11 bases between the germline ends. The CDR3 length is 13 residues. CDR1 and CDR2 (germline): SGHTA, FQGTGA. CDR3 sequence: CASSRKGRETQYF. In DNA form, the CDR3 reads TGTGCCAGCAGCCGCAAGGGGCGAGAGACCCAGTACTTC.

The chain joins TRBV9 to TRBJ2-3, with TRBD2 identical over 9 bases. With V trimmed by 0 bases and J by 4 bases, 3 bases remained unmatched. From germline, CDR1 is SGDLS and CDR2 YYNGEE. This CDR3 comprises 15 residues. The CDR3 DNA reads TGTGCCAGCAGCGTAGATAGCGGGAGAGCAGATACGCAGTATTTT. Residues: CASSVDSGRADTQYF.

The chain combines TRBV4-3 with TRBJ2-7, with TRBD2 as a possible D gene (6 bases). V gave up 1 base and J gave up 6 bases, with 10 bases separating them. The CDR3 loop spans 13 amino acids. Germline V gene lookup returns CDR1 LGHNA and CDR2 YSLEER. The CDR3 coding sequence is TGCGCCAGCAGCCAAGCGGGAGCCCCCGAGCAGTACTTC. This translates into CASSQAGAPEQYF.

The rearrangement joins TRBV18 to TRBJ1-4; D not resolved. V lost 6 bases and J 5 bases, leaving 13 bases between the germline ends. The CDR3 consists of 14 residues. Germline-derived CDR1 and CDR2 are KGHSH and LQKENI. The CDR3 spells CASSIIQTNEKLFF. The CDR3 nucleotides read TGTGCCAGCTCCATCATCCAGACGAATGAAAAACTGTTTTTT.

J is TRBJ2-7 and V is TRBV30; tentative D call: TRBD1 (6 bases). The V end was cut by 4 bases, the J end by 2 bases, with 12 bases between. Germline CDR1 and CDR2: GTSNPN and SVGIG (reference sequence). CDR3 length: 13 amino acids. This CDR3 is CAWNRDTTYEQYF. The CDR3, as DNA: TGTGCCTGGAACCGGGACACCACCTACGAGCAGTACTTC.

This chain connects TRBV5-1 to TRBJ2-7, with 12 bases identical to TRBD2. The length of the CDR3 is 15 residues. With V trimmed by 2 bases and J by 7 bases, 7 bases remained unmatched. Germline V CDR1 and CDR2: SGHRS, YFSETQ. The CDR3 is CASSLTPGLAGEQYF. CDR3 in DNA: TGCGCCAGCAGCTTAACCCCGGGACTAGCGGGTGAGCAGTACTTC.